A selection of T cell receptor beta chains follows, all from one sample in a study of blood T cells in healthy people across ages. TCRdb called the 5' RACE reads again in MiXCR, with one record for every CDR3 protein. The sample has around 1,000,000 distinct CDR3 sequences, 20% to 25% seen once. The same sample was also studied in work on T cells of mothers and their children.

What was sequenced was blood. The origin of the receptors is a girl aged 2-9 years in good health. CDR3s include the opening cysteine and the closing phenylalanine or tryptophan. The D gene is left open where the match is weak. The size entry is marked missing in some rows and otherwise reads once, few, many or a size class.

cdr3_nt: TGCAGTGCTAACCACCCGAGGACTAGCGGATTCTCCTACGAGCAGTACTTC
cdr3_aa: CSANHPRTSGFSYEQYF
d_call: TRBD2
v_call: TRBV20-1
clone_size: few
j_call: TRBJ2-7

cdr3_nt: TGTGCCAGCAGCCCCCAGGCCGGGAGCACTGAAGCTTTCTTT
cdr3_aa: CASSPQAGSTEAFF
d_call: -
v_call: TRBV12-3/TRBV12-4
clone_size: few
j_call: TRBJ1-1

cdr3_nt: TGCGCCAGCAGCTTTAAGAACACCGGGGAGCTGTTTTTT
cdr3_aa: CASSFKNTGELFF
d_call: -
v_call: TRBV5-1
clone_size: -
j_call: TRBJ2-2

cdr3_nt: TGTGCCAGCAGCGTAGGGGAGAGGGTCGCCGCCGGGGAGACCCAGTACTTC
cdr3_aa: CASSVGERVAAGETQYF
d_call: -
v_call: TRBV9
clone_size: few
j_call: TRBJ2-5

cdr3_nt: TGTGCCAGCAGTTGGAGTACAGGGGAATCCTTC
cdr3_aa: CASSWSTGESF
d_call: TRBD1
v_call: TRBV5-6
clone_size: -
j_call: TRBJ1-2

cdr3_nt: TGTGCCAGCAGCCAAGATCAAGGTGAAAAACTGTTTTTT
cdr3_aa: CASSQDQGEKLFF
d_call: -
v_call: TRBV4-2
clone_size: few
j_call: TRBJ1-4

cdr3_nt: TGTGCCAGCACCCAAATCGGGACGGCTGAGCAGTACTTC
cdr3_aa: CASTQIGTAEQYF
d_call: -
v_call: TRBV5-8
clone_size: -
j_call: TRBJ2-7

cdr3_nt: TGTGCCAGCAGTGACGGCGGAAATTCACCCCTCCACTTT
cdr3_aa: CASSDGGNSPLHF
d_call: -
v_call: TRBV27
clone_size: few
j_call: TRBJ1-6

cdr3_nt: TGCGGCGTTGATGCGGACACAGATACGCAGTATTTT
cdr3_aa: CGVDADTDTQYF
d_call: -
v_call: TRBV29-1
clone_size: -
j_call: TRBJ2-3

cdr3_nt: TGTGCCAGCAGCGGGGTATTCGATGAGCAGTTCTTC
cdr3_aa: CASSGVFDEQFF
d_call: -
v_call: TRBV12-3/TRBV12-4
clone_size: -
j_call: TRBJ2-1

cdr3_nt: TGTGCCAGCAGGGGGCCGGGCACCGGGGAGCTGTTTTTT
cdr3_aa: CASRGPGTGELFF
d_call: -
v_call: TRBV7-3
clone_size: -
j_call: TRBJ2-2

cdr3_nt: TGTGCCAGCAGCCAAGACATGGGCGGGGTCTACGAGCAGTACTTC
cdr3_aa: CASSQDMGGVYEQYF
d_call: -
v_call: TRBV3-1
clone_size: few
j_call: TRBJ2-7

cdr3_nt: TGTGCCAGCTCACCCGTCGAGGGGCCGGGCTACACCTTC
cdr3_aa: CASSPVEGPGYTF
d_call: -
v_call: TRBV18
clone_size: -
j_call: TRBJ1-2

cdr3_nt: TGTGCCAGCAGCTTTGGGGGGACTAGCTCAGCGTACTTC
cdr3_aa: CASSFGGTSSAYF
d_call: TRBD2
v_call: TRBV5-6
clone_size: -
j_call: TRBJ2-5

cdr3_nt: TGTGCCAGCAGCACGAGGGGGGGCGCGATGAATGGGGGAATTGAAGCTTTCTTT
cdr3_aa: CASSTRGGAMNGGIEAFF
d_call: -
v_call: TRBV21-1
clone_size: -
j_call: TRBJ1-1

cdr3_nt: TGCAGCGTTGAAACAGGGGCGATGAACACCGGGGAGCTGTTTTTT
cdr3_aa: CSVETGAMNTGELFF
d_call: TRBD1
v_call: TRBV29-1
clone_size: -
j_call: TRBJ2-2

cdr3_nt: TGCAGCCCAGTCCGCCGCTTGTGGACATCCGATGAAAAACTGTTTTTT
cdr3_aa: CSPVRRLWTSDEKLFF
d_call: -
v_call: TRBV29-1
clone_size: few
j_call: TRBJ1-4

cdr3_nt: TGCGCCAGCAGCGTGGATGGGGGTGACATCTACGAGCAGTACTTC
cdr3_aa: CASSVDGGDIYEQYF
d_call: -
v_call: TRBV5-1
clone_size: few
j_call: TRBJ2-7

cdr3_nt: TGTGCCAGCAGCTTAGGGAGGGCAGGGGCTAACTATGGCTACACCTTC
cdr3_aa: CASSLGRAGANYGYTF
d_call: -
v_call: TRBV11-2
clone_size: few
j_call: TRBJ1-2

cdr3_nt: TGTGCCAGCACCCGGCGGGGACAAGGCACAGATACGCAGTATTTT
cdr3_aa: CASTRRGQGTDTQYF
d_call: -
v_call: TRBV12-3/TRBV12-4
clone_size: few
j_call: TRBJ2-3

cdr3_nt: TGCGCCAGCAGCTTGGAGGTATCTCCCTACGAGCAGTACTTC
cdr3_aa: CASSLEVSPYEQYF
d_call: -
v_call: TRBV5-1
clone_size: -
j_call: TRBJ2-7

cdr3_nt: TGTGCCAGCAGCCAGGAACCCCGGGGCAAATACGAGCAGTACTTC
cdr3_aa: CASSQEPRGKYEQYF
d_call: -
v_call: TRBV4-2
clone_size: few
j_call: TRBJ2-7

cdr3_nt: TGCAGCGTTGCCAGGGGCGTTTACGAGCAGTACTTC
cdr3_aa: CSVARGVYEQYF
d_call: -
v_call: TRBV29-1
clone_size: -
j_call: TRBJ2-7

cdr3_nt: TGCGCCAGCAGCCAAGAGAAGGTCGGGGAGACCCAGTACTTC
cdr3_aa: CASSQEKVGETQYF
d_call: -
v_call: TRBV4-1
clone_size: few
j_call: TRBJ2-5

cdr3_nt: TGTGCCAGCAGTTCTGGGGACAGGGTATCCACAGATACGCAGTATTTT
cdr3_aa: CASSSGDRVSTDTQYF
d_call: TRBD1
v_call: TRBV12-3/TRBV12-4
clone_size: -
j_call: TRBJ2-3

cdr3_nt: TGTGCCACCAGCAGAGACAGGGGGCTAAGAGAGACCCAGTTCTTC
cdr3_aa: CATSRDRGLRETQFF
d_call: TRBD1
v_call: TRBV15
clone_size: -
j_call: TRBJ2-1

cdr3_nt: TGTGCCAGCAGCTACGGGACTGAGTACGAGCAGTACTTC
cdr3_aa: CASSYGTEYEQYF
d_call: -
v_call: TRBV27
clone_size: few
j_call: TRBJ2-7

cdr3_nt: TGTGCCAGCAGTCCACGATTGAGCGGGCGGGAAGGGTACGAGCAGTACTTC
cdr3_aa: CASSPRLSGREGYEQYF
d_call: -
v_call: TRBV28
clone_size: -
j_call: TRBJ2-7

cdr3_nt: TGTGCCAGCAGCGCAGGGGGTGGGAGCCAGAACAATGAGCAGTTCTTC
cdr3_aa: CASSAGGGSQNNEQFF
d_call: TRBD1
v_call: TRBV12-3/TRBV12-4
clone_size: -
j_call: TRBJ2-1

cdr3_nt: TGCAGCGTTGAAGGCCCACAGGGTTTACCGTTCCAAGAGACCCAGTACTTC
cdr3_aa: CSVEGPQGLPFQETQYF
d_call: -
v_call: TRBV29-1
clone_size: -
j_call: TRBJ2-5

cdr3_nt: TGTGCCAGCAGCCCTGACAGGGAACTGAATGGCTACACCTTC
cdr3_aa: CASSPDRELNGYTF
d_call: TRBD1
v_call: TRBV28
clone_size: -
j_call: TRBJ1-2

cdr3_nt: TGCAGCTACTTGGTAGATTACGAGCAGTACTTC
cdr3_aa: CSYLVDYEQYF
d_call: -
v_call: TRBV29-1
clone_size: few
j_call: TRBJ2-7

cdr3_nt: TGTGCCAGCAGCTTACCCCAGCCAAGGGGGGACCAGTACTTC
cdr3_aa: CASSLPQPRGDQYF
d_call: -
v_call: TRBV11-2
clone_size: few
j_call: TRBJ2-5

cdr3_nt: TGCAGCGTCGAAGATTTGTCCGGGACAACCCTCCGGGATGAGCAGTTCTTC
cdr3_aa: CSVEDLSGTTLRDEQFF
d_call: -
v_call: TRBV29-1
clone_size: few
j_call: TRBJ2-1

cdr3_nt: TGCGCCAGCAGACCAGGAGGGGAACGGGAGACCCAGTACTTC
cdr3_aa: CASRPGGERETQYF
d_call: -
v_call: TRBV5-1
clone_size: few
j_call: TRBJ2-5

cdr3_nt: TGTGCCAGCAGTGGGGACAGGGTAAATCAGCCCCAGCATTTT
cdr3_aa: CASSGDRVNQPQHF
d_call: TRBD1
v_call: TRBV28
clone_size: few
j_call: TRBJ1-5

cdr3_nt: TGTGCCAGCAGTGAATATTTCGCTGGACTAGCGGATCAAGAGACCCAGTACTTC
cdr3_aa: CASSEYFAGLADQETQYF
d_call: TRBD2
v_call: TRBV25-1
clone_size: few
j_call: TRBJ2-5

cdr3_nt: TGCAGCGTTGGTGAGGATCGCACAGATACGCAGTATTTT
cdr3_aa: CSVGEDRTDTQYF
d_call: -
v_call: TRBV29-1
clone_size: -
j_call: TRBJ2-3

cdr3_nt: TGTGCCAGCAGCTTAATGGGACAGGGCTCTGGAAACACCATATATTTT
cdr3_aa: CASSLMGQGSGNTIYF
d_call: TRBD1
v_call: TRBV6-6
clone_size: once
j_call: TRBJ1-3

cdr3_nt: TGTGCCAGCAGTCATACCGGGGTCGAGCAGTACTTC
cdr3_aa: CASSHTGVEQYF
d_call: -
v_call: TRBV28
clone_size: -
j_call: TRBJ2-7

cdr3_nt: TGTGCCAGCAGCTTAGCGCAGTTTGGCCCCTCAGGTGAGCAGTTCTTC
cdr3_aa: CASSLAQFGPSGEQFF
d_call: -
v_call: TRBV7-9
clone_size: -
j_call: TRBJ2-1

cdr3_nt: TGTGCCAGCAAGGAGAGGGTCAATCAGCCCCAGCATTTT
cdr3_aa: CASKERVNQPQHF
d_call: -
v_call: TRBV28
clone_size: -
j_call: TRBJ1-5

cdr3_nt: TGCAGTGCTAGAGATTGGGGACAGGGGAGGACTGAAGCTTTCTTT
cdr3_aa: CSARDWGQGRTEAFF
d_call: TRBD1
v_call: TRBV20-1
clone_size: -
j_call: TRBJ1-1

cdr3_nt: TGTGCCAGCAGCTTCATAACAGATACGCAGTATTTT
cdr3_aa: CASSFITDTQYF
d_call: -
v_call: TRBV5-6
clone_size: many
j_call: TRBJ2-3

cdr3_nt: TGTGCCAGCAGCTTAGCGAACCGGGGCAATGAGCAGTTCTTC
cdr3_aa: CASSLANRGNEQFF
d_call: -
v_call: TRBV7-2
clone_size: -
j_call: TRBJ2-1

cdr3_nt: TGTGCCAGCTCGAAGGGAGTAGCGGGAGACATAGATACGCAGTATTTT
cdr3_aa: CASSKGVAGDIDTQYF
d_call: TRBD2
v_call: TRBV2
clone_size: few
j_call: TRBJ2-3

cdr3_nt: TGTGCCAGCAGCTCGAGTGCAAAAAACACTGAAGCTTTCTTT
cdr3_aa: CASSSSAKNTEAFF
d_call: -
v_call: TRBV7-9
clone_size: -
j_call: TRBJ1-1

cdr3_nt: TGCGCCAGCAGCGGTGCCGAGCCCCAAGAGACCCAGTACTTC
cdr3_aa: CASSGAEPQETQYF
d_call: -
v_call: TRBV5-1
clone_size: -
j_call: TRBJ2-5

cdr3_nt: TGTGCCAGCAGCTTGTTTGGGGGGCTCTACGAGCAGTACTTC
cdr3_aa: CASSLFGGLYEQYF
d_call: -
v_call: TRBV5-6
clone_size: -
j_call: TRBJ2-7

cdr3_nt: TGTGCCAGCAGCGCCGAGAGAACAGATACGCAGTATTTT
cdr3_aa: CASSAERTDTQYF
d_call: -
v_call: TRBV7-2
clone_size: many
j_call: TRBJ2-3

cdr3_nt: TGTGCCAGCAGTGATAGGGGTTTCGATTGGAATGAGCAGTTCTTC
cdr3_aa: CASSDRGFDWNEQFF
d_call: -
v_call: TRBV7-3
clone_size: -
j_call: TRBJ2-1

cdr3_nt: TGTGCCAGCAGTGCCTGGGGGGGTCATTTTCAAGAGACCCAGTACTTC
cdr3_aa: CASSAWGGHFQETQYF
d_call: TRBD2
v_call: TRBV12-3/TRBV12-4
clone_size: few
j_call: TRBJ2-5

cdr3_nt: TGTGCCAGCAGCTTGACCGGGACAGGGACTGGGGAGCAGTACTTC
cdr3_aa: CASSLTGTGTGEQYF
d_call: TRBD1
v_call: TRBV6-5
clone_size: -
j_call: TRBJ2-7

cdr3_nt: TGTGCCAGCAGTCCAGGGGGGACTAGCGTCCCTTACAATGAGCAGTTCTTC
cdr3_aa: CASSPGGTSVPYNEQFF
d_call: TRBD2
v_call: TRBV7-6
clone_size: -
j_call: TRBJ2-1

cdr3_nt: TGCAGCGCGTCAATTCGATCGGACGAGCAGTACTTC
cdr3_aa: CSASIRSDEQYF
d_call: -
v_call: TRBV29-1
clone_size: -
j_call: TRBJ2-7

cdr3_nt: TGCAGTGCTCACAGGGGTCAACAGTACTTC
cdr3_aa: CSAHRGQQYF
d_call: TRBD1
v_call: TRBV20-1
clone_size: -
j_call: TRBJ2-5

cdr3_nt: TGCAGTGCTAGTTACGGCGGGCAAGGTCGGCTAGACGAGCAGTACTTC
cdr3_aa: CSASYGGQGRLDEQYF
d_call: -
v_call: TRBV20-1
clone_size: -
j_call: TRBJ2-7